The sequence of this T cell receptor (beta chain) was determined in a study of blood T cell repertoires in COVID-19. Looking at the study overall: Samples taken during acute and convalescent COVID-19 were collected in the United States, Italy and Spain. The analysed material was cDNA or gDNA that came from T cells, B-cell-depleted T cells, or PBMCs.

In the study's own analysis: Researchers report that nucleated cell counts were estimated from reference gene primer amplification. The table came from immunoSEQ multiplex PCR; TCRdb's copy has only in-frame clones and leaves some out. That table is the source of V, J and clone size, and D and trimming were worked out from the DNA. The sample lists roughly 230,000 clones; about 82% were seen once. CDR3 length: 12 amino acids. Germline values: CDR1 MDHEN, CDR2 SYDVKM. The germline V and J ends were trimmed by 6 bases and 15 bases, with 18 bases remaining between them. The sample was peripheral blood. The TCR sequence derives from an older woman with active or convalescent COVID-19. The chain carries TRBV28 and TRBJ1-5; the D is unclear. CDR3 sequence (DNA): TGTGCCAGCAGACCCCCGAACAGTCGGTGGCATTTT. Its protein is CASRPPNSRWHF.